The source of this TCR beta chain is a study of blood T cell repertoires in COVID-19. Looking at the study overall: Donors in the United States, Italy and Spain gave samples during acute or convalescent COVID-19. T cells, B-cell-depleted T cells, or PBMCs provided the cDNA or gDNA that served as material.

Recruited during active infection, patients (from Seattle) were subsequently followed longitudinally. Original analysis: Nucleated cell counts were estimated from reference gene primer amplification. Using immunoSEQ multiplex PCR, the repertoire was profiled, and TCRdb retains in-frame clones only, with some absent. V, J and clone size derive from that table, while D and trimming were established from the DNA sequence. The data contain roughly 230,000 clones, around 87% of them seen just once; the ten biggest clones take up 2.1%. V was pared by 2 bases and J by 3 bases, with 8 bases between. CDR3 length: 13 residues. Germline CDR1 SGHTA, CDR2 FQGNSA.

Sequencing used peripheral blood. The chain uses TRBV7-2 and TRBJ2-7, with TRBD2 as a possible D gene (6 bases). The TCR comes from a woman in her sixties or seventies with COVID-19, enrolled during active disease. CDR3 in amino acids: CASSLQRVYEQYF. DNA of the CDR3: TGTGCCAGCAGCTTACAGCGGGTCTACGAGCAGTACTTC. Complete variable domain (other parts from reference TRBV7-2 and TRBJ2-7): GAGVSQSPSNKVTEKGKDVELRCDPISGHTALYWYRQSLGQGLEFLIYFQGNSAPDKSGLPSDRFSAERTGGSVSTLTIQRTQQEDSAVYLCASSLQRVYEQYFGPGTRLTVT.